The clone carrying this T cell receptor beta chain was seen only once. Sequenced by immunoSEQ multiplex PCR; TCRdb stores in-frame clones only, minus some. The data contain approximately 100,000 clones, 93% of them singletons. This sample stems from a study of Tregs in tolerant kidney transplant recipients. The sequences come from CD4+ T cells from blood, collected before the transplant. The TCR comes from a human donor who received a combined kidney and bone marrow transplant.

In nucleotides, the CDR3 is TGTGCCAGCAGCCGCTACCCCGGGACAGGGGGATTTGCAGATACGCAGTATTTT. Translation: CASSRYPGTGGFADTQYF. This chain links TRBV2 with TRBJ2-3; 11 nucleotides line up with TRBD1. The CDR3 sequence is 18 residues long. V lost 6 bases, J lost 4 bases, and 15 bases stayed unmatched. The germline V gene encodes CDR1 SNHLY and CDR2 FYNNEI.